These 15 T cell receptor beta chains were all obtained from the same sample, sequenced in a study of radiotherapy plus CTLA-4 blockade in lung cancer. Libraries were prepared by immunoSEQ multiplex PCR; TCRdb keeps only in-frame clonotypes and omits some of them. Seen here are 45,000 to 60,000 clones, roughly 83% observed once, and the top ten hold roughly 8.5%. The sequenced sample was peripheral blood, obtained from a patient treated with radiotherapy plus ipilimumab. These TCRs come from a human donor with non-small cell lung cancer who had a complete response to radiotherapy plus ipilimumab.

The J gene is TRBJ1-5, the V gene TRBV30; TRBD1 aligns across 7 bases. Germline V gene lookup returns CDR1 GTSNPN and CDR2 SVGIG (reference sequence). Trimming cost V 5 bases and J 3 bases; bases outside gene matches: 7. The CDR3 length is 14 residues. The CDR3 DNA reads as TGTGCCTGGGCCTCGGACAGGATCAATCAGCCCCAGCATTTT. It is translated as CAWASDRINQPQHF.

CDR3: CASSFDRFIGELFF. CDR3 sequence (DNA): TGTGCCAGCAGTTTTGACAGGTTTATCGGGGAGCTGTTTTTT. This rearrangement joins TRBV6-4 to TRBJ2-2, with D tentatively TRBD1 (6 bases). Germline CDR1 is MRHNA and CDR2 is SNTAGT. Between the trimmed V and J ends, which lost 5 bases and 7 bases, there was a span of 14 bases. CDR3 length: 14 amino acids.

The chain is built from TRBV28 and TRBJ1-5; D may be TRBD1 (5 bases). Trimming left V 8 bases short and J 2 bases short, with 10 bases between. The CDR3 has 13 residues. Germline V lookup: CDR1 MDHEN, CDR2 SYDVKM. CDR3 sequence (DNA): TGTGCCAGCGGGATACAGGGCAATCAGCCCCAGCATTTT. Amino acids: CASGIQGNQPQHF.

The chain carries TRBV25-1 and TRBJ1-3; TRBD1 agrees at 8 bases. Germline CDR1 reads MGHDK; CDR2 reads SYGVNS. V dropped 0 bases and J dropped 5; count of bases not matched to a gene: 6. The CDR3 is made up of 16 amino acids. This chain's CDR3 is CASSEYPGQGRNTIYF. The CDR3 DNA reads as TGTGCCAGCAGTGAATATCCCGGACAGGGCCGAAACACCATATATTTT.

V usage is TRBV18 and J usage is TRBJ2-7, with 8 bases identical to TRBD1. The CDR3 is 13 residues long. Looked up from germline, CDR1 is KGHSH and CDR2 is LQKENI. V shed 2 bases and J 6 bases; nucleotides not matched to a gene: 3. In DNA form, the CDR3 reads TGTGCCAGCTCACCAGGACAGGGATCCGAGCAGTACGTC. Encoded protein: CASSPGQGSEQYV.

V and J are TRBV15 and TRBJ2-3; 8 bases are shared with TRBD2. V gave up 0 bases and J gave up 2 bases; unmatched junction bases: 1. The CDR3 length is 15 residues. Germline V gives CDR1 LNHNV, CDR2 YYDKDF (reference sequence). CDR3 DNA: TGTGCCACCAGCAGAGAAGCGGGGGCCACAGATACGCAGTATTTT. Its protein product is CATSREAGATDTQYF.

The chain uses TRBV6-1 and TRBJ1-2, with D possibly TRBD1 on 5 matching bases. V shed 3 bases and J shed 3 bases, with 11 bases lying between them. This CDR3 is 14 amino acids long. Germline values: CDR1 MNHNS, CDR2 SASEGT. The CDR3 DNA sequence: TGTGCCAGCAGTGATTGGGGGGGTTACTATGGCTACACCTTC. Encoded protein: CASSDWGGYYGYTF.

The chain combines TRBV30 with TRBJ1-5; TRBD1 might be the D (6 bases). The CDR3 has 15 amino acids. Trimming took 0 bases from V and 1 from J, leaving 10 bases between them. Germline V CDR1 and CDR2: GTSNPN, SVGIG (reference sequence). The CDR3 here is CAWSVGGASNQPQHF. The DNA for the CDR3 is TGTGCCTGGAGTGTTGGGGGGGCAAGCAATCAGCCCCAGCATTTT.

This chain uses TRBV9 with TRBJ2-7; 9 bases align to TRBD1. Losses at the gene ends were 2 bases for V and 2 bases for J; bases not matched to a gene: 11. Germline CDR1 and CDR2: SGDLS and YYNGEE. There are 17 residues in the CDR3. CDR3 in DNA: TGTGCCAGCAGCGTTGGTATTGGGACAGGGAGGACCTACGAGCAGTACTTC. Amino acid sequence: CASSVGIGTGRTYEQYF.

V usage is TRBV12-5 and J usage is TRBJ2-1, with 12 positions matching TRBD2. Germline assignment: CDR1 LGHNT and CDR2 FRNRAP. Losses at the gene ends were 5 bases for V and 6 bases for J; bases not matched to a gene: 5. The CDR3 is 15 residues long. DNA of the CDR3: TGTGCTAGTGGTCGGACTAGCGGGACCTCCAATGAGCAGTTCTTC. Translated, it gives CASGRTSGTSNEQFF.

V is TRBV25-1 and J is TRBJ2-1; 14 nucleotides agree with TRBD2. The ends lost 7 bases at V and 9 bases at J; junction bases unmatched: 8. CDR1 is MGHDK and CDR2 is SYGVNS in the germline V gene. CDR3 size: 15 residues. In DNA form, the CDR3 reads TGTGCCAGCACAATGACTAGCGGGGGGGCCGGTGAGCAGTTCTTC. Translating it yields CASTMTSGGAGEQFF.

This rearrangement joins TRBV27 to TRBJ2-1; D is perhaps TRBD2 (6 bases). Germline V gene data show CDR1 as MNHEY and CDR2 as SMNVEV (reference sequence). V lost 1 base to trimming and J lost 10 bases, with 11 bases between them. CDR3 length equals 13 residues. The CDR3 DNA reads TGTGCCAGCAGTTTATTCGTGGCGGGGGAGCAGTTCTTC. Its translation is CASSLFVAGEQFF.

Here the CDR3 reads CASSKAPRGAYSNQPQHF. CDR3 in DNA: TGTGCCAGTAGCAAGGCTCCGCGGGGGGCTTATAGCAATCAGCCCCAGCATTTT. The rearrangement links TRBV19 to TRBJ1-5, with D maybe TRBD1 (6 bases). The CDR3 length is 18 residues. Between the trimmed V and J ends, which lost 6 bases and 0 bases, there was a span of 21 bases. Germline assignment: CDR1 LNHDA and CDR2 SQIVND (reference sequence).

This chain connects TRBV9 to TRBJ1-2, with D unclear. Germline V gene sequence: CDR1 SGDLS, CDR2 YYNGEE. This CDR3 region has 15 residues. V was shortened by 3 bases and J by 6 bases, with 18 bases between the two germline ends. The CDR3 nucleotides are TGTGCCAGCAGCGACATACCTGGGCCCTATGATGGCTACACCTTC. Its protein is CASSDIPGPYDGYTF. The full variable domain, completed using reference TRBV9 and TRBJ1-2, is DSGVTQTPKHLITATGQRVTLRCSPRSGDLSVYWYQQSLDQGLQFLIQYYNGEERAKGNILERFSAQQFPDLHSELNLSSLELGDSALYFCASSDIPGPYDGYTFGSGTRLTVV.

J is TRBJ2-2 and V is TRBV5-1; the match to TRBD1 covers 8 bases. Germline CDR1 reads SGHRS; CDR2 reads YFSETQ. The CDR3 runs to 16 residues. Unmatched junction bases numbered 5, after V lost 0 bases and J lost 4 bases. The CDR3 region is CASSLARTGSTGELFF. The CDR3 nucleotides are TGCGCCAGCAGCTTGGCCAGGACAGGGAGCACCGGGGAGCTGTTTTTT.